The 29 T cell receptor beta chains presented below share a single source sample, sequenced in a study of graft-versus-host responses after intestinal transplantation. The repertoire was sequenced with immunoSEQ multiplex PCR; TCRdb's copy has only in-frame clones and lacks some. The table lists tens of thousands of clones, around nine tenths of them singletons. Source: bone marrow, taken 734 days after intestinal transplantation. These receptors all stem from a human patient who received an intestinal transplant, so some T cells may come from the graft donor.

This clone has just one count. The genes are TRBV4-1 and TRBJ2-3; D remains unclear. This CDR3 has 13 amino acids. The ends were cut back, 1 base at V and 2 bases at J, with 4 bases in the middle. Germline-derived CDR1 and CDR2 are MGHRA and YSYEKL. CDR3 loop: CASSQAVTDTQYF. As DNA, the CDR3 is TGCGCCAGCAGCCAAGCTGTCACAGATACGCAGTATTTT.

The chain has TRBV19 and TRBJ1-2; D ambiguous. The V end was cut by 6 bases, the J end by 1 base, with 15 bases between. CDR3 length: 15 residues. CDR1 LNHDA and CDR2 SQIVND come from the germline V gene (reference sequence). This CDR3 is CASRGIQKNNYGYTF. For the CDR3, the DNA is TGTGCCAGTAGGGGGATACAGAAAAATAACTATGGCTACACCTTC. Full variable domain (missing parts from reference TRBV19 and TRBJ1-2): DGGITQSPKYLFRKEGQNVTLSCEQNLNHDAMYWYRQDPGQGLRLIYYSQIVNDFQKGDIAEGYSVSREKKESFPLTVTSAQKNPTAFYLCASRGIQKNNYGYTFGSGTRLTVV.

The gene calls are TRBV6-5 and TRBJ1-6; TRBD1 might be the D (6 bases). This CDR3 has 15 residues. Germline V gene data show CDR1 as MNHEY and CDR2 as SVGAGI. The germline V and J ends were trimmed by 5 bases and 2 bases, with 10 bases remaining between them. This chain's CDR3 is CASSTPGAYNSPLHF. DNA of the CDR3: TGTGCCAGCAGTACCCCAGGGGCCTATAATTCACCCCTCCACTTT.

The chain uses TRBV28 and TRBJ2-7; D tentatively reads TRBD1 or TRBD2 (5 bases each). Trimming stripped 11 bases from V and 1 base from J, with 24 bases between. CDR1 and CDR2 (germline): MDHEN, SYDVKM. The CDR3 spans 16 residues. The CDR3 DNA follows: TGTGCCGCACCTCCGGTCGCTAGGGACGGATCCTACGAGCAGTACTTC. Translated, it gives CAAPPVARDGSYEQYF.

CDR3 DNA: TGTGCCAGCAGCGGGGCCTATAACACTGAAGCTTTCTTT. This gives the protein CASSGAYNTEAFF. The chain carries TRBV9 and TRBJ1-1; D ambiguous. Trimming cost V 3 bases and J 2 bases, with 8 bases left between them. This CDR3 has 13 amino acids. Germline-derived CDR1 and CDR2 are SGDLS and YYNGEE.

V gene TRBV10-3 combines with J gene TRBJ2-7; 8 bases agree with TRBD1. Germline CDR1 ENHRY, CDR2 SYGVKD. CDR3 size: 15 residues. With V trimmed by 7 bases and J by 2 bases, 10 bases remained unmatched. The CDR3 region is CAINPGTGFTYEQYF. The CDR3 nucleotides read TGTGCCATCAACCCAGGGACAGGTTTTACCTACGAGCAGTACTTC.

This clone was counted between two and nine times. The chain links TRBV11-1 to TRBJ1-1; D ambiguous. This CDR3 region has 13 residues. Per the germline V gene, CDR1 is SGHAT and CDR2 is FQDESV (reference sequence). The germline V and J ends were trimmed by 3 bases and 1 base, with 6 bases remaining between them. The CDR3 DNA reads TGTGCCAGCAGCTTTGGTCAGAACACTGAAGCTTTCTTT. Its protein product is CASSFGQNTEAFF.

The gene calls are TRBV27 and TRBJ2-7, with 7 bases fitting TRBD1. Germline V lookup: CDR1 MNHEY, CDR2 SMNVEV (reference sequence). Trimming at V came to 2 bases and at J to 1 base, leaving 2 bases not matched to a gene. CDR3 length: 14 amino acids. The CDR3 coding sequence is TGTGCCAGCAGTTTAACGGGACAGTCCTACGAGCAGTACTTC. This sequence encodes CASSLTGQSYEQYF.

The chain uses TRBV2 and TRBJ2-1; weak D call: TRBD2 (5 bases). The germline V gene encodes CDR1 SNHLY and CDR2 FYNNEI. This CDR3 is 15 amino acids long. With 3 bases removed from V and 2 bases from J, the gap between germline ends came to 11 bases. CDR3 loop: CASSERLATYNEQFF. CDR3 nucleotides: TGTGCCAGCAGTGAGCGTCTAGCCACCTACAATGAGCAGTTCTTC.

The chain recombines TRBV7-9 with TRBJ2-7; a possible D gene is TRBD2 (5 bases). The CDR3 covers 12 residues. V lost 5 bases and J 9 bases, leaving 14 bases between the germline ends. Germline CDR1 reads SEHNR; CDR2 reads FQNEAQ (reference sequence). CDR3 bases: TGTGCCAGCAGCCCAGAGGGTGGGTGGCAGTACTTC. This encodes CASSPEGGWQYF.

The chain is built from TRBV6-5 and TRBJ2-5; a weak D match, TRBD2 (6 bases). The V gene's germline CDR1 is MNHEY and CDR2 SVGAGI. The CDR3 spans 15 residues. V shed 5 bases and J shed 2 bases, with 15 bases lying between them. CDR3 amino acids: CASSPLGTPQETQYF. The CDR3 coding sequence is TGTGCCAGCAGTCCCCTCGGGACTCCACAAGAGACCCAGTACTTC.

V and J are TRBV6-1 and TRBJ2-5; D is uncertain. Germline loops: CDR1 MNHNS, CDR2 SASEGT. V was pared by 8 bases and J by 3 bases, with 19 bases between. This CDR3 has 15 amino acids. CDR3 residues: CASVPPLDPEETQYF. The CDR3 nucleotides are TGTGCCAGCGTCCCCCCCCTGGACCCAGAAGAGACCCAGTACTTC.

The chain links TRBV29-1 to TRBJ2-7, with no clear D. Trimming took 4 bases from V and 3 from J, leaving 13 bases between them. CDR3 length equals 13 residues. CDR1 SQVTM and CDR2 ANQGSEA come from the germline V gene. As DNA, the CDR3 is TGCAGCGTTGCTGGTGGAGAGGTCTACGAGCAGTACTTC. Residues: CSVAGGEVYEQYF.

The genes are TRBV10-1 and TRBJ2-7; D is perhaps TRBD1 (5 bases). CDR1 WNHNN and CDR2 SYGVQD come from the germline V gene (reference sequence). V shed 2 bases and J shed 2 bases, with 7 bases lying between them. The CDR3 is 13 residues long. The CDR3 DNA is TGCGCCAGCAGTGAGACAGGTACCTACGAGCAGTACTTC. Its protein product is CASSETGTYEQYF.

The chain couples TRBV5-1 to TRBJ2-1; 9 bases line up with TRBD2. Unmatched junction bases numbered 10, after V lost 0 bases and J lost 6 bases. Germline V lookup: CDR1 SGHRS, CDR2 YFSETQ. The CDR3 sequence is 17 residues long. The CDR3 region is CASSLGRLAAPGNEQFF. CDR3 sequence (DNA): TGCGCCAGCAGCTTGGGAAGACTAGCGGCCCCTGGCAATGAGCAGTTCTTC.

This chain's CDR3 is CATTAGGSSYNEQFF. The CDR3 nucleotides are TGTGCCACCACAGCGGGAGGAAGCTCCTACAATGAGCAGTTCTTC. The chain joins TRBV7-2 to TRBJ2-1, with 9 bases matching TRBD2. The CDR3 is made up of 15 amino acids. The V and J ends lost 10 bases and 0 bases, in that order; junction bases with no gene match: 7. Germline V gives CDR1 SGHTA, CDR2 FQGNSA. The complete variable domain, with remaining parts taken from reference TRBV7-2 and TRBJ2-1, reads GAGVSQSPSNKVTEKGKDVELRCDPISGHTALYWYRQSLGQGLEFLIYFQGNSAPDKSGLPSDRFSAERTGGSVSTLTIQRTQQEDSAVYLCATTAGGSSYNEQFFGPGTRLTVL.

This chain joins TRBV5-6 and TRBJ2-3; 11 positions agree with TRBD2. Trimming at V came to 4 bases and at J to 5 bases, leaving 9 bases not matched to a gene. Germline V gene data show CDR1 as SGHDT and CDR2 as YYEEEE. The CDR3 is 16 residues long. CDR3 coding DNA: TGTGCCAGCAGCCCCGAACTAGCGGGGGATCGAGATACGCAGTATTTT. Protein sequence: CASSPELAGDRDTQYF.

The rearrangement links TRBV5-1 to TRBJ1-1; D is possibly TRBD1 (6 bases). Germline CDR1 SGHRS, CDR2 YFSETQ. V lost 0 bases, J lost 5 bases, and 8 bases lay in between. This CDR3 is built from 13 residues. The CDR3 loop is CASSLAGATEAFF. In DNA form, the CDR3 reads TGCGCCAGCAGCTTGGCGGGGGCAACTGAAGCTTTCTTT.

This chain's CDR3 is CASSAGTEPYEQYF. CDR3 DNA sequence: TGTGCCAGCAGCGCTGGGACGGAACCCTACGAGCAGTACTTC. This rearrangement joins TRBV5-4 to TRBJ2-7; D possibly matches TRBD1 or TRBD2 (5 bases each). The CDR3 consists of 14 residues. Trimming took off 4 bases at V and 2 bases at J, with 13 bases between the two ends. Per the germline V gene, CDR1 is SGHNT and CDR2 is YYREEE (reference sequence).

This clone occurred once. CDR3 loop: CASSILKTGASTDTQYF. The CDR3 nucleotides are TGTGCCAGCAGTATACTCAAAACAGGGGCAAGCACAGATACGCAGTATTTT. The rearrangement joins TRBV27 to TRBJ2-3; TRBD1 aligns across 7 bases. From germline, CDR1 is MNHEY and CDR2 SMNVEV (reference sequence). V dropped 5 bases and J dropped 0; count of bases not matched to a gene: 11. The CDR3 covers 17 residues.

V and J are TRBV5-4 and TRBJ1-1; TRBD1 matches at 8 bases. The germline CDR1 and CDR2 sequences are SGHNT and YYREEE (reference sequence). The V gene end was trimmed by 7 bases and the J gene end by 6 bases; junction bases not matched to a gene: 8. The CDR3 totals 13 residues. The CDR3 sequence: CASWGTQGAEAFF. The CDR3 coding sequence is TGTGCCAGCTGGGGAACACAGGGGGCTGAAGCTTTCTTT.

V usage is TRBV10-1 and J usage is TRBJ2-7; 7 nucleotides line up with TRBD1. The V gene end was trimmed by 3 bases and the J gene end by 3 bases; junction bases not matched to a gene: 5. Germline values: CDR1 WNHNN, CDR2 SYGVQD (reference sequence). The CDR3 totals 14 residues. CDR3 sequence (DNA): TGCGCCAGCAGTGACCAGAGACAGGGCTACGAGCAGTACTTC. It yields the protein CASSDQRQGYEQYF.

V is TRBV27 and J is TRBJ2-2; tentatively, D is TRBD1 (6 bases). The CDR3 loop spans 17 amino acids. V was cut by 5 bases and J by 1 base, with 17 bases left in between. From germline, CDR1 is MNHEY and CDR2 SMNVEV (reference sequence). The CDR3 spells CASSRSPGQMNTGELFF. CDR3 in DNA: TGTGCCAGCAGTCGATCACCCGGACAGATGAACACCGGGGAGCTGTTTTTT.

The rearrangement uses TRBV27 and TRBJ2-7, with TRBD1 matching over 7 bases. CDR1 is MNHEY, CDR2 SMNVEV, per germline (reference sequence). J was trimmed by 2 bases and V by 8 bases; bases with no gene match: 6. The CDR3 is 13 residues long. Here the CDR3 DNA reads TGTGCCAGCCGTCGACAGGGCGCCTACGAGCAGTACTTC. This codes for CASRRQGAYEQYF.

CDR3 nucleotides: TGTGCCAGTAGACTAGCGGGAGGGCCTCCGGAGCTGTTTTTT. Protein product: CASRLAGGPPELFF. The chain links TRBV19 to TRBJ2-2; 13 bases map to TRBD2. Germline V gene data show CDR1 as LNHDA and CDR2 as SQIVND (reference sequence). CDR3 size: 14 residues. Losses at the gene ends were 6 bases for V and 10 bases for J; bases not matched to a gene: 5. The variable domain in full, with the rest retrieved from reference TRBV19 and TRBJ2-2, is DGGITQSPKYLFRKEGQNVTLSCEQNLNHDAMYWYRQDPGQGLRLIYYSQIVNDFQKGDIAEGYSVSREKKESFPLTVTSAQKNPTAFYLCASRLAGGPPELFFGEGSRLTVL.

The chain couples TRBV4-1 to TRBJ2-7; D uncertain. This CDR3 spans 13 amino acids. Germline-derived CDR1 and CDR2 are MGHRA and YSYEKL. V was pared by 1 base and J by 2 bases, with 6 bases between. This chain's CDR3 is CASSQGQTYEQYF. CDR3 DNA: TGCGCCAGCAGCCAAGGGCAGACCTACGAGCAGTACTTC.

This chain links TRBV11-3 with TRBJ2-1; possible D gene TRBD2, 6 bases. CDR1 is SGHNT and CDR2 is YENEEA in the germline V gene. This CDR3 contains 15 residues. V lost 5 bases and J 9 bases, leaving 20 bases between the germline ends. CDR3 protein: CASSRRLVFVVEQFF. The CDR3 DNA reads TGTGCCAGCAGCAGAAGACTAGTCTTCGTTGTTGAGCAGTTCTTC.

This clone was recorded once. This sequence joins TRBV7-3 and TRBJ2-2, with TRBD1 matching 8 bases. CDR3 size: 15 residues. V gave up 3 bases and J gave up 6 bases; unmatched junction bases: 6. CDR1 and CDR2 (germline): SGHTA, FQGTGA. CDR3 DNA sequence: TGTGCCAGCAGCTTTGGACAGGGCATCCCCGGGGAGCTGTTTTTT. Translated, it gives CASSFGQGIPGELFF.

The genes are TRBV5-5 and TRBJ2-1, with 10 bases aligning to TRBD1. The CDR3 covers 18 residues. J lost 5 bases, V lost 4 bases, and 15 bases had no gene match. Germline V lookup: CDR1 SGHKS, CDR2 YYEKEE (reference sequence). CDR3 sequence: CASSRTPETGGTNNEQFF. The CDR3 DNA follows: TGTGCCAGCAGCCGCACACCGGAGACAGGGGGCACGAACAATGAGCAGTTCTTC.